The 26 T cell receptor beta chains below all came from one sample that was sequenced in a study of early stage breast cancer tumors. Profiled with immunoSEQ multiplex PCR; TCRdb holds only in-frame clones, not every one. The table shows over 45,000 clones, with 83% occurring only once. The material sequenced was blood. The receptors originated from a person aged 45-60 years with breast cancer.

The chain joins TRBV18 to TRBJ2-1, with TRBD2 matching over 7 bases. V lost 4 bases to trimming and J lost 4 bases; unmatched junction nucleotides: 7. This CDR3 region has 15 residues. Germline values: CDR1 KGHSH, CDR2 LQKENI. The CDR3 DNA reads TGTGCCAGCTCACTAGATGCTAGCGGATACAATGAGCAGTTCTTC. It codes for CASSLDASGYNEQFF. The complete variable domain, with remaining parts taken from reference TRBV18 and TRBJ2-1, reads NAGVMQNPRHLVRRRGQEARLRCSPMKGHSHVYWYRQLPEEGLKFMVYLQKENIIDESGMPKERFSAEFPKEGPSILRIQQVVRGDSAAYFCASSLDASGYNEQFFGPGTRLTVL.

The J gene is TRBJ1-6, the V gene TRBV9; 8 nucleotides line up with TRBD1. Per germline, CDR1 SGDLS and CDR2 YYNGEE. This CDR3 region has 16 residues. V gave up 0 bases and J gave up 5 bases; unmatched junction bases: 4. The DNA for the CDR3 is TGTGCCAGCAGCGTAGGGACAGGGTTTCATAATTCACCCCTCCACTTT. Its translation is CASSVGTGFHNSPLHF.

This clone was found once. This chain joins TRBV11-2 and TRBJ1-4; D is unclear. This CDR3 comprises 16 residues. CDR1 and CDR2 (germline): SGHAT, FQNNGV. The germline V and J ends were trimmed by 0 bases and 3 bases, with 11 bases remaining between them. The CDR3 loop reads CASSLEAGWSNEKLFF. CDR3 nucleotides: TGTGCCAGCAGCTTAGAGGCGGGCTGGTCTAATGAAAAACTGTTTTTT.

V is TRBV28 and J is TRBJ2-7; 7 bases align to TRBD1. Trimming removed 6 bases from V and 5 bases from J; junction bases left unmatched: 7. The V gene's germline CDR1 is MDHEN and CDR2 SYDVKM. The length of the CDR3 is 13 residues. This chain's CDR3 is CASSDRARNEQYF. The DNA for the CDR3 is TGTGCCAGCAGCGACAGGGCCCGGAACGAGCAGTACTTC.

This clone was seen a single time. V gene TRBV7-2 combines with J gene TRBJ2-7; D call uncertain. The germline V and J ends were trimmed by 5 bases and 3 bases, with 17 bases remaining between them. This CDR3 comprises 15 residues. CDR1 and CDR2 from the germline V gene are SGHTA and FQGNSA. The CDR3 DNA reads as TGTGCCAGCAGCCCCTCGGTACTCTATATCTACGAGCAGTACTTC. It translates to CASSPSVLYIYEQYF.

This clone was recorded a few times. The J gene is TRBJ1-2, the V gene TRBV28; D may be TRBD1 (5 bases). With 6 bases removed from V and 2 bases from J, the gap between germline ends came to 13 bases. Germline V lookup: CDR1 MDHEN, CDR2 SYDVKM. CDR3 size: 14 residues. This CDR3 reads CASRKDSFNYGYTF. In DNA form, the CDR3 reads TGTGCCAGCAGAAAAGACAGTTTCAACTATGGCTACACCTTC.

This chain joins TRBV7-9 and TRBJ2-1; 10 nucleotides align to TRBD2. The V segment lost 3 bases and the J segment 5 bases; nucleotides outside the gene matches: 4. The CDR3 has 15 amino acids. Per the germline V gene, CDR1 is SEHNR and CDR2 is FQNEAQ (reference sequence). The CDR3 region has the DNA TGTGCCAGCAGCTTCTCTAGCGGGGGCGACAATGAGCAGTTCTTC. Protein sequence: CASSFSSGGDNEQFF.

To note about this clone: This sample also contains other DNA sequences that code for the same CDR3. The chain carries TRBV9 and TRBJ2-2; D not certain. Germline lookup yields CDR1 SGDLS and CDR2 YYNGEE. With 0 bases removed from V and 0 bases from J, the gap between germline ends came to 3 bases. CDR3 size: 14 residues. The CDR3 nucleotides read TGTGCCAGCAGCGTAGGGACGAACACCGGGGAGCTGTTTTTT. Translating it yields CASSVGTNTGELFF.

This clone was seen more than once but under ten times. This chain connects TRBV11-2 to TRBJ2-1; TRBD1 might be the D (5 bases). Germline values: CDR1 SGHAT, CDR2 FQNNGV. This CDR3 is built from 13 residues. Trimming took off 5 bases at V and 5 bases at J, with 10 bases between the two ends. The CDR3 nucleotides are TGTGCCAGCAGCGCAGGGCGGCACAATGAGCAGTTCTTC. This codes for CASSAGRHNEQFF.

The V gene is TRBV6-5, the J gene TRBJ2-1; the D is unclear. The germline V gene has CDR1 MNHEY and CDR2 SVGAGI. The CDR3 has 15 amino acids. V lost 6 bases and J lost 0, with 12 bases in between. The CDR3 spells CASRTFLDSYNEQFF. The CDR3 bases are TGTGCCAGCAGGACGTTTCTTGACTCCTACAATGAGCAGTTCTTC.

The V call is TRBV7-2, the J call TRBJ1-2; 9 bases fit TRBD1. The ends lost 0 bases at V and 5 bases at J; junction bases unmatched: 1. Looked up from germline, CDR1 is SGHTA and CDR2 is FQGNSA. This CDR3 comprises 14 residues. CDR3 nucleotides: TGTGCCAGCAGCTTAGCGGGACAGGGATATGGCTACACCTTC. Protein sequence: CASSLAGQGYGYTF.

This rearrangement joins TRBV30 to TRBJ1-6, with 9 bases aligning to TRBD1. Germline CDR1 reads GTSNPN; CDR2 reads SVGIG (reference sequence). CDR3 length: 12 amino acids. V shed 7 bases, J shed 10 bases, and the junction held 5 bases outside the gene matches. The chain's CDR3 is CASRDRDSPLHF. The CDR3 DNA reads as TGTGCCTCCCGGGACAGGGACTCACCCCTCCACTTT. Drawing the rest from reference TRBV30 and TRBJ1-6, the complete variable domain is SQTIHQWPATLVQPVGSPLSLECTVEGTSNPNLYWYRQAAGRGLQLLFYSVGIGQISSEVPQNLSASRPQDRQFILSSKKLLLSDSGFYLCASRDRDSPLHFGNGTRLTVT.

The V and J genes are TRBV18 and TRBJ1-2; D gene ambiguous. There are 15 residues in the CDR3. Trimming pared 5 bases from V and 8 bases from J, leaving 21 bases between. Germline-derived CDR1 and CDR2 are KGHSH and LQKENI. In DNA, the CDR3 is TGTGCCAGCTCAAGTTCGGGCCTACCCTCTATGGGCTACACCTTC. As protein: CASSSSGLPSMGYTF.

This rearrangement joins TRBV15 to TRBJ1-1; 12 nucleotides match TRBD1. The CDR3 is made up of 16 amino acids. V was clipped by 1 base and J by 11 bases; unmatched bases: 11. Germline V gene sequence: CDR1 LNHNV, CDR2 YYDKDF (reference sequence). CDR3 nucleotides: TGTGCCACCAGCAGAGTCCCGGGACAGGGGGCAATTCTGGCTTTCTTT. As protein: CATSRVPGQGAILAFF.

This clone has a single count. This chain links TRBV5-1 with TRBJ2-5; no firm D call. Trimming pared 4 bases from V and 0 bases from J, leaving 4 bases between. The CDR3 is made up of 12 amino acids. From germline, CDR1 is SGHRS and CDR2 YFSETQ. The CDR3 DNA sequence: TGCGCCAGCAGCCTGGACCAAGAGACCCAGTACTTC. This codes for CASSLDQETQYF.

V usage is TRBV5-1 and J usage is TRBJ2-1; 12 bases align to TRBD2. This CDR3 spans 15 amino acids. Germline trimming cut 0 bases from V and 5 bases from J; bases unmatched to any gene: 0. Germline loops: CDR1 SGHRS, CDR2 YFSETQ. CDR3 protein: CASSLGLAGDNEQFF. CDR3 in DNA: TGCGCCAGCAGCTTGGGACTAGCGGGAGACAATGAGCAGTTCTTC.

The chain is built from TRBV6-1 and TRBJ1-5, with TRBD1 matching over 9 bases. The germline CDR1 and CDR2 sequences are MNHNS and SASEGT. J gave up 7 bases and V 6 bases, and 10 bases lay outside the gene matches. This CDR3 is built from 15 residues. The CDR3 DNA reads TGTGCCAGCAGAGGAAAAACAGGGGGCGGACAGCCCCAGCATTTT. Its translation is CASRGKTGGGQPQHF.

This sequence joins TRBV4-2 and TRBJ1-1; 12 nucleotides line up with TRBD1. Germline-derived CDR1 and CDR2 are LGHNA and YNFKEQ. This CDR3 spans 17 amino acids. The ends lost 1 base at V and 4 bases at J; junction bases unmatched: 7. The CDR3 nucleotides are TGTGCCAGCAGCCAAGCGGAAGGGACAGGGGGCTTCACTGAAGCTTTCTTT. It encodes CASSQAEGTGGFTEAFF.

In this sample, this clone is medium-sized (0.01 to 0.1%). This chain links TRBV19 with TRBJ2-7; D ambiguous. V lost 8 bases and J 3 bases, leaving 11 bases between the germline ends. CDR3 length: 12 residues. Germline CDR1 is LNHDA and CDR2 is SQIVND (reference sequence). The CDR3 sequence: CASSDALYEQYF. The CDR3 DNA sequence: TGTGCCAGTTCGGACGCACTCTACGAGCAGTACTTC. The whole variable domain, filled in from reference TRBV19 and TRBJ2-7, reads DGGITQSPKYLFRKEGQNVTLSCEQNLNHDAMYWYRQDPGQGLRLIYYSQIVNDFQKGDIAEGYSVSREKKESFPLTVTSAQKNPTAFYLCASSDALYEQYFGPGTRLTVT.

V and J are TRBV5-4 and TRBJ2-7; D not resolved. The CDR3 is 14 amino acids. The V gene lost 2 bases and the J gene lost 0 bases, with 9 bases spanning the gap. The germline V gene encodes CDR1 SGHNT and CDR2 YYREEE (reference sequence). CDR3 region: CASSFRLGSYEQYF. The CDR3 bases are TGTGCCAGCAGCTTTCGCTTAGGCTCCTACGAGCAGTACTTC.

CDR3 residues: CASSLADGAQANYGYTF. The CDR3 DNA follows: TGTGCCAGCAGCTTAGCGGACGGGGCGCAAGCTAACTATGGCTACACCTTC. V usage is TRBV7-9 and J usage is TRBJ1-2; the D gene is possibly TRBD1 (5 bases). The germline V and J ends were trimmed by 0 bases and 0 bases, with 14 bases remaining between them. CDR1 is SEHNR, CDR2 FQNEAQ, per germline (reference sequence). This CDR3 comprises 17 residues.

The V call is TRBV18, the J call TRBJ2-6; TRBD1 is a possible D gene (9 bases). The ends were cut back, 3 bases at V and 1 base at J, with 22 bases in the middle. The CDR3 is made up of 20 amino acids. The V gene's germline CDR1 is KGHSH and CDR2 LQKENI. CDR3 sequence (DNA): TGTGCCAGCTCACCGTTTGTAGCGGGACAGGGTTTATCTGGGGCCAACGTCCTGACTTTC. Encoded protein: CASSPFVAGQGLSGANVLTF. The full variable domain, rest sourced from reference TRBV18 and TRBJ2-6, is NAGVMQNPRHLVRRRGQEARLRCSPMKGHSHVYWYRQLPEEGLKFMVYLQKENIIDESGMPKERFSAEFPKEGPSILRIQQVVRGDSAAYFCASSPFVAGQGLSGANVLTFGAGSRLTVL.

V gene TRBV5-1 combines with J gene TRBJ1-1; 7 positions agree with TRBD1. The germline V gene has CDR1 SGHRS and CDR2 YFSETQ. The CDR3 covers 14 residues. V was pared by 2 bases and J by 1 base, with 2 bases of the junction left unmatched. The CDR3 region is CASSLGTENTEAFF. CDR3 sequence (DNA): TGCGCCAGCAGCTTAGGGACAGAGAACACTGAAGCTTTCTTT. The complete variable domain, with remaining parts taken from reference TRBV5-1 and TRBJ1-1, reads KAGVTQTPRYLIKTRGQQVTLSCSPISGHRSVSWYQQTPGQGLQFLFEYFSETQRNKGNFPGRFSGRQFSNSRSEMNVSTLELGDSALYLCASSLGTENTEAFFGQGTRLTVV.

This chain links TRBV2 with TRBJ1-1; D gene uncertain. The V gene lost 3 bases and the J gene lost 5 bases, with 7 bases spanning the gap. The CDR3 loop spans 12 amino acids. The germline V gene encodes CDR1 SNHLY and CDR2 FYNNEI. CDR3 nucleotide sequence: TGTGCCAGCAGTGATCGAGGGACTGAAGCTTTCTTT. This translates into CASSDRGTEAFF.

V usage is TRBV27 and J usage is TRBJ1-5; D gene unclear. V was trimmed by 8 bases and J by 0 bases, leaving 14 bases between them. This CDR3 contains 15 residues. Germline V CDR1 and CDR2: MNHEY, SMNVEV (reference sequence). The CDR3 nucleotides read TGTGCCAGCGCTAGGACGGGCAATAGCAATCAGCCCCAGCATTTT. Its translation: CASARTGNSNQPQHF.

Only a few counts were recorded for this clone. V is TRBV5-4 and J is TRBJ1-4; 8 bases fit TRBD1. Germline V gives CDR1 SGHNT, CDR2 YYREEE (reference sequence). The CDR3 has 17 residues. The ends lost 0 bases at V and 0 bases at J; junction bases unmatched: 4. The CDR3 DNA is TGTGCCAGCAGCTTGGACGCAGGGGGCGCAACTAATGAAAAACTGTTTTTT. This encodes CASSLDAGGATNEKLFF.